This T cell receptor (beta chain) was documented in a study of cytomegalovirus exposure and HLA in healthy donors. As for the study in general: A prior analysis found 117 million unique TCR beta sequences from around 190 million T cells.

Germline V CDR1 and CDR2: LNHDA, SQIVND (reference sequence). The V segment lost 4 bases and the J segment 5 bases; nucleotides outside the gene matches: 9. The CDR3 loop spans 16 amino acids. Worth noting for this clone: Its antigen is as yet unknown.

This PCR relied on a set of 60 Vbeta primers and 13 Jbeta primers. Study processing details: As a later analysis found, there were 70 million to 100 million unique TCR beta chains, of which about 10 million were shared. The protocol was immunoSEQ multiplex PCR, while the TCRdb copy is restricted to in-frame clones and leaves out a portion. D and trimming were read from the DNA, whereas the V and J calls and clone size are those reported in that table. The data contain 150,000 or so clones, more than 70% of them seen just once; the ten biggest clones take up 3.1%. General observations from the study: A prior analysis recorded that most TCR beta V segments were productive about 87% or about 30% of the time. In a later analysis, DRB1 alleles had the most associated TCRs; HLA-C alleles the fewest.

V usage is TRBV19 and J usage is TRBJ2-2, with 8 bases lining up with TRBD1. Sequenced input: PBMCs. The TCR was taken from a male donor in good health and CMV-seronegative. The CDR3 loop is CASSTARGPRTGELFF. CDR3 sequence (DNA): TGTGCCAGTAGTACGGCCAGGGGGCCGAGAACCGGGGAGCTGTTTTTT.